The rows below give T cell receptor beta chains drawn from one sample of a study of blood T cell repertoires in COVID-19. Repertoires were generated with immunoSEQ multiplex PCR, while TCRdb's copy carries only in-frame clones and drops some. The sample lists 140,000 or so clones, 65% to 85% occurring once. The sample was peripheral blood. The receptor set was obtained from a man aged 25-45 years with COVID-19, enrolled during active disease. CDR3s leave out the opening cysteine and the closing phenylalanine or tryptophan.

J | V | CDR3
TRBJ1-2 | TRBV27 | ASSPRTGGYGYT
TRBJ2-6 | TRBV18 | ASSLTGAGANVLT
TRBJ2-4 | TRBV7-2 | ASSPGGIKNIQY
TRBJ2-7 | TRBV2 | ASSEMGRAYSEQY
TRBJ2-7 | TRBV27 | ASSSLAQGMTFYEQY
TRBJ2-7 | TRBV28 | ASNFGTRGEQY
TRBJ2-5 | TRBV19 | ASSISIGGRARETQY
TRBJ2-3 | TRBV7-9 | ASSSSGTGGTDTQY
TRBJ2-4 | TRBV5-4 | ASSGPQELAKNIQY
TRBJ2-7 | TRBV24-1 | ATRGQGETSQQY
TRBJ2-1 | TRBV4-3 | ASSQDAGSVGQF
TRBJ1-2 | TRBV19 | ASKSGGYGYT
TRBJ1-1 | TRBV10-3 | ATDPTGQGTEAF
TRBJ2-3 | TRBV9 | ASSVLGEPSTDTQY
TRBJ1-2 | TRBV7-9 | ASSLSRGGGYGYT
TRBJ2-7 | TRBV11-2 | ASSLETSGYEQY
TRBJ2-2 | TRBV11-1 | ASSLFQGANTGELF
TRBJ1-6 | TRBV9 | ASSVDPQGNSPLH
TRBJ1-1 | TRBV19 | ASSISGDTEAF
TRBJ2-5 | TRBV11-2 | ASSYFIAGETQY
TRBJ2-7 | TRBV25-1 | ASRGTSGSYEQY
TRBJ2-1 | TRBV9 | ASSVQASSNEQF
TRBJ1-1 | TRBV2 | ASRDRVVGNTEAF
TRBJ1-6 | TRBV10-3 | AISESAGLGSPLH
TRBJ1-1 | TRBV2 | ASSAQGENTEAF
TRBJ2-7 | TRBV28 | ASSLRKGERLLLSYEQY
TRBJ2-3 | TRBV29-1 | SVGLGDGRGTDTQY
TRBJ2-5 | TRBV25-1 | ASSESLDKGFTQETQY
TRBJ2-5 | TRBV6-5 | ASRRDSSPGTQY
TRBJ1-1 | TRBV7-8 | ASSIGGLNTEAF
TRBJ2-2 | TRBV2 | ARTQLAGGVNTGELF
TRBJ2-7 | TRBV5-1 | ASSPRRLAGGRDEQY
TRBJ1-2 | TRBV28 | ASCRPGQGVKIYGYT
TRBJ2-7 | TRBV9 | ASSADGRPQEQY
TRBJ1-2 | TRBV28 | ASRKTGAPNYGYT
TRBJ1-5 | TRBV2 | ASSVVPGQNNQPQH
TRBJ2-7 | TRBV10-2 | ASSGQVPYEQY
TRBJ1-1 | TRBV18 | ASSTGQGANTEAF
TRBJ2-7 | TRBV9 | ASSITSGMLDEQY
TRBJ2-7 | TRBV19 | ASSEGSGRLPYEQY
TRBJ1-5 | TRBV6-1 | ASSDGEGAYQPQH
TRBJ2-2 | TRBV6-4 | ASSEETGGAGELF
TRBJ2-2 | TRBV5-1 | ASSFHSNTGELF